The following is a TCR beta chain sequence with its context. Its specificity is unknown. Trimming cost V 4 bases and J 5 bases; bases outside gene matches: 7. The length of the CDR3 is 15 residues. Per the germline V gene, CDR1 is MGHRA and CDR2 is YSYEKL. TCRdb independently ran MiXCR on the 5' RACE reads; one entry per CDR3 protein. This table has over 250,000 distinct CDR3 sequences, around 9.7% appearing once. The sample belongs to a study of identical twins. Broader study findings: While abundant cord blood beta clonotypes carried fewer insertions, memory repertoires showed no such pattern. Weaker excess sharing between twins was seen in beta out-of-frame sequences. It was out-of-frame TCR alpha sharing in monozygotic twins that models underestimated.

The same sample was also used in a study of yellow fever vaccine responses in identical twins.

The receptor comes from a woman aged 18-35 years in good health. The sample taken for sequencing was CD8+ T cells sorted from blood. The chain recombines TRBV4-1 with TRBJ2-5, with TRBD1 matching 10 bases. CDR3 nucleotides: TGCGCCAGCAGCCCTCGACAGGGGGCGGATGAGACCCAGTACTTC. Amino acids: CASSPRQGADETQYF.